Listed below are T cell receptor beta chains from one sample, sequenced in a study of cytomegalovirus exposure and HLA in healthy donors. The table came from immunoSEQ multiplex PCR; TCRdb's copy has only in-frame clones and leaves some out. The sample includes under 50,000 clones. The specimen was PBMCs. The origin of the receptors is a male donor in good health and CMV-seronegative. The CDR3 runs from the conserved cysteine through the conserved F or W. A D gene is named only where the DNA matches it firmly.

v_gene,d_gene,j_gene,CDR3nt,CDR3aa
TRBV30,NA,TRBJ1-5,TGTGCCTGGAGTGATGGGGACAACGGTCAGCCCCAGCATTTT,CAWSDGDNGQPQHF
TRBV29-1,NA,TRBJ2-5,TGCAGCGGGGACAACCCGGGCCTGGAGACCCAGTACTTC,CSGDNPGLETQYF
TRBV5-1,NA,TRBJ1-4,TGCGCCAGCAGCTACCCACAGGGTGGCGATGAAAAACTGTTTTTT,CASSYPQGGDEKLFF
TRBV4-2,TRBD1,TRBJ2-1,TGTGCCAGCAGCCAGGGGACAGGGGCCCCCTCAGGGGAGCAGTTCTTC,CASSQGTGAPSGEQFF
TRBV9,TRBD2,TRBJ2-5,TGTGCCAGCAGCGTAGGGGTCGTTAGCGGGGGGGCGGAGACCCAGTACTTC,CASSVGVVSGGAETQYF
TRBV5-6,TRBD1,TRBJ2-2,TGTGCCAGCAGCTTACTAATAGACAGGGGGCGGGTCACCGGGGAGCTGTTTTTT,CASSLLIDRGRVTGELFF
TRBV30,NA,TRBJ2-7,TGTGCCTGGAGTCCAGGAACCACCTACGAGCAGTACTTC,CAWSPGTTYEQYF
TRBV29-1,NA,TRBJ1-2,TGCAGCGTTGAAAGCGGGGGAGGCTACACCTTC,CSVESGGGYTF
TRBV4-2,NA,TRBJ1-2,TGTGCCAGCAGCCAAGCCATCTGGGGGGAGTCCTATGGCTACACCTTC,CASSQAIWGESYGYTF
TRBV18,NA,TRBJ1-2,TGTGCCAGCTCACCATGGAAGGGGGAGATCTATGGCTACACCTTC,CASSPWKGEIYGYTF
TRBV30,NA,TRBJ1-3,TGTGCCTGGAGTCCGGGGGAATCAGGAAACACCATATATTTT,CAWSPGESGNTIYF
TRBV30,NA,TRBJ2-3,TGTGCCTGGAGTGTACTGGGGGGAGGCGATACGCAGTATTTT,CAWSVLGGGDTQYF
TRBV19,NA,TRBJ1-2,TGTGCCAGTAGTACAACCCTGCCCACAGGAATCTATGGCTACACCTTC,CASSTTLPTGIYGYTF
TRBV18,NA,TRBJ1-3,TGTGCCAGCTCACCACCGGAGGGAAGGATCGGAAACACCATATATTTT,CASSPPEGRIGNTIYF
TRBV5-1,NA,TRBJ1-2,TGCGCCAGCAGCTTGGAGGCGGGTACGGCCTGTGGCTACACCTTC,CASSLEAGTACGYTF
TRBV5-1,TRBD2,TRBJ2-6,TGCGCCAGCAGCATACTAGCGGGGGGTTTCTCTGGGGCCAACGTCCTGACTTTC,CASSILAGGFSGANVLTF
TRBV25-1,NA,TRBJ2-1,TGTGCCAGCAGCAACACAGGGGAGGCCAATGAGCAGTTCTTC,CASSNTGEANEQFF